One and the same sample provided the 27 T cell receptor beta chains below, sequenced in a study of blood T cell repertoires in COVID-19. Repertoires were generated with immunoSEQ multiplex PCR, while TCRdb's copy carries only in-frame clones and drops some. The sample consists of about 240,000 clones, approximately 80% of them appearing once. Material: peripheral blood. The source of these receptors is a woman aged 80 or over with COVID-19, enrolled during active disease.

The V and J genes are TRBV30 and TRBJ1-2, with D possibly being TRBD1 (6 bases). Germline CDR1 and CDR2: GTSNPN and SVGIG (reference sequence). CDR3 length: 14 amino acids. Trimming stripped 0 bases from V and 9 bases from J, with 17 bases between. CDR3 region: CAWSVGGSAGSYTF. The CDR3, as DNA: TGTGCCTGGAGTGTAGGGGGATCCGCAGGGAGCTACACCTTC.

This clone was observed a handful of times. The chain combines TRBV28 with TRBJ1-6; D remains ambiguous. Trimming took 7 bases from V and 0 from J, leaving 13 bases between them. The germline V gene encodes CDR1 MDHEN and CDR2 SYDVKM. The CDR3 length is 16 residues. CDR3 DNA sequence: TGTGCCAGCAACCCAGTCGGGAGCTCCTATAATTCACCCCTCCACTTT. Translating it yields CASNPVGSSYNSPLHF. The full variable domain, its missing parts supplied by reference TRBV28 and TRBJ1-6, is DVKVTQSSRYLVKRTGEKVFLECVQDMDHENMFWYRQDPGLGLRLIYFSYDVKMKEKGDIPEGYSVSREKKERFSLILESASTNQTSMYLCASNPVGSSYNSPLHFGNGTRLTVT.

The CDR3 sequence: CASSTGPGQGASEAFF. In DNA, the CDR3 is TGCGCCAGCAGCACAGGACCCGGACAGGGGGCTTCCGAAGCTTTCTTT. The rearrangement uses TRBV5-1 and TRBJ1-1, with TRBD1 identical over 11 bases. Trimming at V came to 4 bases and at J to 8 bases, leaving 13 bases not matched to a gene. This CDR3 region has 16 residues. The V gene's germline CDR1 is SGHRS and CDR2 YFSETQ. Full variable domain (remainder filled in from reference TRBV5-1 and TRBJ1-1): KAGVTQTPRYLIKTRGQQVTLSCSPISGHRSVSWYQQTPGQGLQFLFEYFSETQRNKGNFPGRFSGRQFSNSRSEMNVSTLELGDSALYLCASSTGPGQGASEAFFGQGTRLTVV.

CDR3 amino acids: CAWSVRLGRPGGELFF. In nucleotides, the CDR3 is TGTGCCTGGAGTGTACGGTTGGGGAGGCCGGGCGGGGAGCTGTTTTTT. The rearrangement links TRBV30 to TRBJ2-2; TRBD2 is a possible D gene (6 bases). V lost 0 bases to trimming and J lost 7 bases, with 18 bases between them. This CDR3 is built from 16 residues. CDR1 is GTSNPN and CDR2 is SVGIG in the germline V gene (reference sequence).

The V call is TRBV7-6, the J call TRBJ2-3; no firm D call. The germline CDR1 and CDR2 sequences are SGHVS and FNYEAQ. V lost 2 bases, J lost 2 bases, and 5 bases lay in between. This CDR3 has 13 residues. CDR3 sequence (DNA): TGTGCCAGCAGCTTAACAAACACAGATACGCAGTATTTT. Translating it yields CASSLTNTDTQYF.

This clone was seen once. Other DNA sequences in this sample translate to the same CDR3. J is TRBJ2-5 and V is TRBV15, with 8 bases that match TRBD2. Losses at the gene ends were 5 bases for V and 5 bases for J; bases not matched to a gene: 4. CDR1 and CDR2 (germline): LNHNV, YYDKDF (reference sequence). The CDR3 is made up of 13 amino acids. The CDR3 DNA follows: TGTGCCACCAGCCGGGGGGGCGGGGAGACCCAGTACTTC. Its protein is CATSRGGGETQYF. The complete variable domain, with remaining parts taken from reference TRBV15 and TRBJ2-5, reads DAMVIQNPRYQVTQFGKPVTLSCSQTLNHNVMYWYQQKSSQAPKLLFHYYDKDFNNEADTPDNFQSRRPNTSFCFLDIRSPGLGDTAMYLCATSRGGGETQYFGPGTRLLVL.

This clone was recorded once. V is TRBV7-2 and J is TRBJ2-1; tentative D call: TRBD2 (5 bases). Germline values: CDR1 SGHTA, CDR2 FQGNSA. This CDR3 has 16 residues. The germline V and J ends were trimmed by 2 bases and 0 bases, with 11 bases remaining between them. In DNA, the CDR3 is TGTGCCAGCAGCTTATACGGGGTAAACTCCTACAATGAGCAGTTCTTC. Amino acids: CASSLYGVNSYNEQFF.

The chain is built from TRBV6-5 and TRBJ2-3; 10 nucleotides line up with TRBD2. The CDR3 length is 15 residues. CDR1 and CDR2 from the germline V gene are MNHEY and SVGAGI. J gave up 3 bases and V 5 bases, and 5 bases lay outside the gene matches. The CDR3 is CASSPSGGGTDTQYF. Written as DNA, the CDR3 is TGTGCCAGCAGTCCGAGCGGGGGGGGAACAGATACGCAGTATTTT.

The chain uses TRBV20-1 and TRBJ2-3; D gene unclear. Trimming removed 5 bases at V and 5 bases at J, with 8 bases between. CDR1 and CDR2 from the germline V gene are DFQATT and SNEGSKA (reference sequence). The CDR3 is 11 amino acids. The CDR3 protein is CSAPTGDTQYF. The CDR3 DNA reads TGCAGTGCTCCGACTGGAGATACGCAGTATTTT.

This clone was seen only a few times. V usage is TRBV11-2 and J usage is TRBJ1-2; the match to TRBD1 covers 10 bases. This CDR3 contains 19 residues. The ends lost 4 bases at V and 2 bases at J; junction bases unmatched: 16. From germline, CDR1 is SGHAT and CDR2 FQNNGV. CDR3 protein: CASSSPRGRDRGANYGYTF. CDR3 nucleotides: TGTGCCAGCAGCTCCCCGAGAGGCCGGGACAGGGGCGCGAACTATGGCTACACCTTC.

Only a few counts were recorded for this clone. This sequence joins TRBV6-6 and TRBJ2-7; 12 bases map to TRBD2. V was pared by 6 bases and J by 2 bases, with 8 bases of the junction left unmatched. CDR3 length equals 16 residues. CDR1 is MNHNY and CDR2 is SVGAGI in the germline V gene (reference sequence). CDR3 nucleotide sequence: TGTGCCAGCAGCCGATCGACTAGCGGGGGCACCTACGAGCAGTACTTC. It codes for CASSRSTSGGTYEQYF.

The gene calls are TRBV15 and TRBJ2-2; TRBD2 agrees at 10 bases. CDR1 is LNHNV and CDR2 is YYDKDF in the germline V gene (reference sequence). CDR3 size: 18 residues. After removal of 2 bases from V and 4 bases from J, the junction contained 10 bases not matched to a gene. The CDR3 loop is CATSRKRGGPLGTGELFF. In nucleotides, the CDR3 is TGTGCCACCAGCAGAAAGCGGGGGGGCCCTTTGGGCACCGGGGAGCTGTTTTTT.

This chain joins TRBV30 and TRBJ2-5, with a possible D match to TRBD2 (5 bases). V lost 0 bases, J lost 2 bases, and 13 bases lay in between. Germline assignment: CDR1 GTSNPN and CDR2 SVGIG (reference sequence). There are 15 residues in the CDR3. CDR3 DNA sequence: TGTGCCTGGAGTGTACAAAGAGGGTTTCAAGAGACCCAGTACTTC. It translates to CAWSVQRGFQETQYF.

The rearrangement joins TRBV24-1 to TRBJ2-1, with 8 bases that match TRBD2. Germline assignment: CDR1 KGHDR and CDR2 SFDVKD. The CDR3 sequence is 15 residues long. V dropped 3 bases and J dropped 4; count of bases not matched to a gene: 4. CDR3 in amino acids: CATSDPTSVYNEQFF. CDR3 nucleotides: TGTGCCACCAGTGATCCGACTAGCGTGTACAATGAGCAGTTCTTC.

This chain uses TRBV7-2 with TRBJ2-1, with 9 bases aligning to TRBD2. Germline V gene data show CDR1 as SGHTA and CDR2 as FQGNSA. The J segment lost 4 bases and the V segment lost 4 bases, leaving 8 bases of the junction unmatched. CDR3 length equals 16 residues. The CDR3 region has the DNA TGTGCCAGCAGCTCACGGGCGGGAGGGGGTTACAATGAGCAGTTCTTC. Its protein product is CASSSRAGGGYNEQFF.

The rearrangement links TRBV28 to TRBJ1-2, with TRBD1 identical over 9 bases. The CDR3 is made up of 15 amino acids. J lost 7 bases, V lost 3 bases, and 9 bases had no gene match. Germline loops: CDR1 MDHEN, CDR2 SYDVKM. CDR3 region: CASSFEDRGLGGYTF. CDR3 in DNA: TGTGCCAGCAGTTTTGAAGACAGGGGGTTGGGTGGCTACACCTTC.

The chain couples TRBV18 to TRBJ2-7, with D tentatively TRBD1 (5 bases). Germline V CDR1 and CDR2: KGHSH, LQKENI. This CDR3 has 14 residues. Deletions cut 1 base from V and 3 bases from J, with 10 bases between. CDR3 nucleotide sequence: TGTGCCAGCTCACCACAACTCCAGGGCTACGAGCAGTACTTC. This sequence encodes CASSPQLQGYEQYF. Looking up the rest from reference TRBV18 and TRBJ2-7 gives the full variable domain: NAGVMQNPRHLVRRRGQEARLRCSPMKGHSHVYWYRQLPEEGLKFMVYLQKENIIDESGMPKERFSAEFPKEGPSILRIQQVVRGDSAAYFCASSPQLQGYEQYFGPGTRLTVT.

This chain uses TRBV4-2 with TRBJ1-2, with D possibly matching TRBD1 (6 bases). The germline CDR1 and CDR2 sequences are LGHNA and YNFKEQ. The CDR3 spans 15 residues. Between the trimmed V and J ends, which lost 2 bases and 5 bases, there was a span of 15 bases. The CDR3 coding sequence is TGTGCCAGCAGCCAACGAAACAGGGTCCTTTATGGCTACACCTTC. Translation: CASSQRNRVLYGYTF.

Comments on this clone: The sample carries other DNA sequences with the same CDR3. V usage is TRBV5-1 and J usage is TRBJ1-2, with TRBD1 identical over 7 bases. Germline V gene data show CDR1 as SGHRS and CDR2 as YFSETQ. V lost 4 bases and J lost 2; bases outside the gene matches: 5. CDR3 length: 14 amino acids. This CDR3 is CASSPATGNYGYTF. For the CDR3, the DNA is TGCGCCAGCAGCCCGGCGACAGGGAACTATGGCTACACCTTC.

This clone was observed a handful of times. The chain combines TRBV5-1 with TRBJ1-3, with 7 positions matching TRBD1. J lost 4 bases, V lost 0 bases, and 4 bases had no gene match. Germline lookup yields CDR1 SGHRS and CDR2 YFSETQ. This CDR3 has 15 residues. CDR3 sequence (DNA): TGCGCCAGCAGCTTGGGACAGGGCCTCGGAAACACCATATATTTT. It is translated as CASSLGQGLGNTIYF.

The J gene is TRBJ1-4, the V gene TRBV2, with 10 bases that match TRBD1. Germline V gene data show CDR1 as SNHLY and CDR2 as FYNNEI. The CDR3 consists of 14 residues. V was pared by 5 bases and J by 6 bases, with 3 bases of the junction left unmatched. CDR3 in DNA: TGTGCCAGCAGTCCCGGGACAGGGGATGAAAAACTGTTTTTT. Protein sequence: CASSPGTGDEKLFF.

The chain joins TRBV11-2 to TRBJ1-2, with a weak D call TRBD1 (5 bases). The V gene's germline CDR1 is SGHAT and CDR2 FQNNGV. Deletions cut 4 bases from V and 7 bases from J, with 10 bases between. The CDR3 is 12 amino acids. CDR3 sequence (DNA): TGTGCCAGCAGCTCCCAAACAGGTGGCTACACCTTC. Protein: CASSSQTGGYTF.

V and J are TRBV6-5 and TRBJ2-7, with D perhaps matching TRBD2 (6 bases). The germline V gene has CDR1 MNHEY and CDR2 SVGAGI. V gave up 2 bases and J gave up 7 bases, with 12 bases separating them. CDR3 length: 13 amino acids. CDR3 DNA: TGTGCCAGCAGTTACGGAGGGCCGGGGGAGCAGTACTTC. It codes for CASSYGGPGEQYF.

A note on this clone: The junction departs from germline at one end; a sequencing error may be responsible. V usage is TRBV6-6 and J usage is TRBJ1-1, with 7 positions matching TRBD1. Germline V gives CDR1 MNHNY, CDR2 SVGAGI (reference sequence). The CDR3 extends over 12 amino acids. The CDR3 here is CATGGRNAEAFF. The DNA of the CDR3 is TGTGCCACAGGGGGGAGGAACGCTGAAGCTTTCTTT.

The V gene is TRBV7-3, the J gene TRBJ2-1, with D tentatively TRBD1 (5 bases). Germline loops: CDR1 SGHTA, CDR2 FQGTGA. The CDR3 spans 15 residues. V dropped 4 bases and J dropped 9 bases, with 19 bases sitting between them. DNA for the CDR3: TGTGCCAGCAGCTCAGGCCAATTGGGGCAGGGTGAGCAGTTCTTC. Its translation is CASSSGQLGQGEQFF.

This clone showed up just a few times. This chain links TRBV10-3 with TRBJ1-1, with 10 bases that match TRBD1. Trimming removed 4 bases from V and 7 bases from J; junction bases left unmatched: 9. From germline, CDR1 is ENHRY and CDR2 SYGVKD. This CDR3 is 15 amino acids long. In DNA, the CDR3 is TGTGCCATCAGTGGGGGACAGGGGCTTCTTCTTGAAGCTTTCTTT. Translation: CAISGGQGLLLEAFF.

The chain is built from TRBV6-1 and TRBJ2-5; 8 bases line up with TRBD2. Per germline, CDR1 MNHNS and CDR2 SASEGT. The ends lost 6 bases at V and 5 bases at J; junction bases unmatched: 5. CDR3 length: 13 amino acids. The CDR3 DNA is TGTGCCAGCAGGGACGGGAGGGACGAGACCCAGTACTTC. It encodes CASRDGRDETQYF.